The 6 T cell receptor beta chains below were found in one sample sequenced in a study of Graves' ophthalmopathy and Graves' hyperthyroidism. Transcripts of RNA were the source for amplifying TCR beta CDR3 regions. HTBI primers were used in a first-round RT-PCR, which preceded a second-round multiplex PCR. One entry per CDR3 protein, called by TCRdb with MiXCR from the multiplex PCR reads. The data contain hundreds of thousands of distinct CDR3 sequences, over 13% of them seen just once; the ten biggest clones take up about 9.4%. Sequenced: blood. These receptors all stem from a woman in her 30s with Graves' ophthalmopathy.

This clonotype occurred many times. This rearrangement joins TRBV20-1 to TRBJ2-4, with 11 bases lining up with TRBD2. The CDR3 runs 14 residues. Germline loops: CDR1 DFQATT, CDR2 SNEGSKA (reference sequence). The junction had 6 bases not matched to a gene; V was cut back by 8 bases and J by 3 bases. The CDR3 is CSYSGGAIKNIQYF. DNA for the CDR3: TGCAGTTATAGCGGGGGGGCGATCAAAAACATTCAGTACTTC.

This clonotype was detected many times. The chain is built from TRBV9 and TRBJ2-2; D might be TRBD1 (5 bases). Germline loops: CDR1 SGDLS, CDR2 YYNGEE. CDR3 length: 14 residues. The germline V and J ends were trimmed by 4 bases and 5 bases, with 12 bases remaining between them. Here the CDR3 DNA reads TGTGCCAGCAGCCCTACCCGACAGACCGGGGAGCTGTTTTTT. Residues: CASSPTRQTGELFF.

This clonotype came up many times. The chain uses TRBV12-3 or TRBV12-4 and TRBJ1-1, with unresolved D. V gave up 4 bases and J gave up 1 base, with 7 bases separating them. The length of the CDR3 is 13 residues. The chain's CDR3 is CASSSSENTEAFF. The CDR3, as DNA: TGTGCCAGCAGTTCATCAGAGAACACTGAAGCTTTCTTT.

In its sample, this clonotype was seen many times. The J gene is TRBJ1-1, the V gene TRBV6-2 or TRBV6-3; D is unclear. The V and J ends lost 0 bases and 6 bases respectively, with 5 bases between them. This CDR3 spans 12 amino acids. Germline loops: CDR1 MNHEY, CDR2 SVGEGT. The CDR3 bases are TGTGCCAGCAGTTACTCTATGTCTGAAGCTTTCTTT. This translates into CASSYSMSEAFF.

At least ten counts were recorded for this clonotype. V gene TRBV6-2 or TRBV6-3 combines with J gene TRBJ2-7; D gene unclear. CDR3 size: 13 residues. CDR1 is MNHEY, CDR2 SVGEGT, per germline. The V and J ends lost 7 bases and 2 bases respectively, with 12 bases between them. CDR3 coding DNA: TGTGCCAGCACTACTGGCGGAACCTACGAGCAGTACTTC. Its protein product is CASTTGGTYEQYF.

In its sample, this clonotype was seen many times. This sequence joins TRBV5-4 and TRBJ2-7; TRBD2 agrees at 9 bases. V shed 4 bases, J shed 7 bases, and the junction held 6 bases outside the gene matches. The CDR3 consists of 13 residues. Germline loops: CDR1 SGHNT, CDR2 YYREEE (reference sequence). CDR3 nucleotides: TGTGCCAGCAGCCGAGGGACTAGCCCTGAGCAGTACTTC. Amino acids: CASSRGTSPEQYF. Together with reference TRBV5-4 and TRBJ2-7, the CDR3 gives the full variable domain: ETGVTQSPTHLIKTRGQQVTLRCSSQSGHNTVSWYQQALGQGPQFIFQYYREEENGRGNFPPRFSGLQFPNYSSELNVNALELDDSALYLCASSRGTSPEQYFGPGTRLTVT.